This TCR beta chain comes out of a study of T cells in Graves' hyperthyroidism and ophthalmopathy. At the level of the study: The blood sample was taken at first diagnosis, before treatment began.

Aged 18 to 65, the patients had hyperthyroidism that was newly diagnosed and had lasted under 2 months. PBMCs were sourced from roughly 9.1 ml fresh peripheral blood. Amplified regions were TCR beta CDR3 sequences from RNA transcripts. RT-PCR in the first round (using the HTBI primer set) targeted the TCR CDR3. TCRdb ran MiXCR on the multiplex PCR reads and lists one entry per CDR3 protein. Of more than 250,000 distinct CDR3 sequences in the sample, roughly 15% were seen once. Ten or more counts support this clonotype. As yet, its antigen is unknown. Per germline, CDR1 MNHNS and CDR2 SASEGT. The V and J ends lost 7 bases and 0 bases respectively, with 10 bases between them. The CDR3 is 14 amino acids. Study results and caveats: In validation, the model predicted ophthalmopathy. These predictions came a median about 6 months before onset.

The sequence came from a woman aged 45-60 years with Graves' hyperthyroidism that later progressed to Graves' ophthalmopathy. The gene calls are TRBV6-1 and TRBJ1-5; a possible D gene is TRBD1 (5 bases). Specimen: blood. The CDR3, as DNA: TGTGCCAGCATGACAGTTTATAGCAATCAGCCCCAGCATTTT. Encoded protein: CASMTVYSNQPQHF.